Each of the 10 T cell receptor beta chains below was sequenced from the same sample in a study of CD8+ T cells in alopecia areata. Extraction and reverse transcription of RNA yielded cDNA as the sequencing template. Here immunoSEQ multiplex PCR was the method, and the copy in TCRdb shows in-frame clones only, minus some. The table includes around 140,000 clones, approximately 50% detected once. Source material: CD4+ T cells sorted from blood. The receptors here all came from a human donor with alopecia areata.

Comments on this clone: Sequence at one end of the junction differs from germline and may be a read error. The CDR3 DNA reads as TGTGCTAGCAGCTCACTCGGTGGGGAGCAGTACTTC. Translated, it gives CASSSLGGEQYF. The rearrangement uses TRBV7-7 and TRBJ2-7; D is unresolved. This CDR3 is built from 12 residues. Germline V lookup: CDR1 SSHAT, CDR2 FNYEAQ (reference sequence).

CDR3 DNA sequence: TGTGCCAGCAGGACGGACAGGGCGGAGACCCAGTACTTC. This sequence encodes CASRTDRAETQYF. This chain connects TRBV28 to TRBJ2-5, with 8 bases identical to TRBD1. CDR1 MDHEN and CDR2 SYDVKM come from the germline V gene. The trim removed 6 bases at V and 5 bases at J, leaving 5 bases unmatched. The CDR3 consists of 13 residues.

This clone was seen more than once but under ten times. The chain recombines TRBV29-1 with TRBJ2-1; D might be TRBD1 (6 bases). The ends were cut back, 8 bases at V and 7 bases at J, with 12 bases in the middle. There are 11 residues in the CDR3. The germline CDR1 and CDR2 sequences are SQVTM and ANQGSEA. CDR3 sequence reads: CSTRQGNEQFF. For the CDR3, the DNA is TGCAGCACCCGGCAGGGGAATGAGCAGTTCTTC.

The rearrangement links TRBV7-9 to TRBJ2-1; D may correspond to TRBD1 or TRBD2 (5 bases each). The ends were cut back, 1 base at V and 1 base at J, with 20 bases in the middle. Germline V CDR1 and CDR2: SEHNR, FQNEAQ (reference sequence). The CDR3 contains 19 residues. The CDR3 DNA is TGTGCCAGCAGCTTAGATCCGGGGCGGCGGTGGGGGTCCTACAATGAGCAGTTCTTC. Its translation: CASSLDPGRRWGSYNEQFF.

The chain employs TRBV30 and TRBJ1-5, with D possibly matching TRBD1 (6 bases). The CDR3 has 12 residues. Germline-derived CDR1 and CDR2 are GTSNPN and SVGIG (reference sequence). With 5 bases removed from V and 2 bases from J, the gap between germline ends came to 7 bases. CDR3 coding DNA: TGTGCCTGGGGGGGGCGCAATCAGCCCCAGCATTTT. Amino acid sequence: CAWGGRNQPQHF.

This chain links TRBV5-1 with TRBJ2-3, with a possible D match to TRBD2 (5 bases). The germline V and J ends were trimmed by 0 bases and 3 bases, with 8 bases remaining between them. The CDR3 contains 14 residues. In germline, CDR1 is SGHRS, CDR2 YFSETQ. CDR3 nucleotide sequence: TGCGCCAGCAGCTTGGACCGGGGAACAGATACGCAGTATTTT. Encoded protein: CASSLDRGTDTQYF.

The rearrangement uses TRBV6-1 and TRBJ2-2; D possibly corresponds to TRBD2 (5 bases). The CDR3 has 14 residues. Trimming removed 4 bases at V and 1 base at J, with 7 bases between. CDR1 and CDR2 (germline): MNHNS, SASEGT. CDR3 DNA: TGTGCCAGCAGTGGTGGACTGAACACCGGGGAGCTGTTTTTT. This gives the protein CASSGGLNTGELFF.

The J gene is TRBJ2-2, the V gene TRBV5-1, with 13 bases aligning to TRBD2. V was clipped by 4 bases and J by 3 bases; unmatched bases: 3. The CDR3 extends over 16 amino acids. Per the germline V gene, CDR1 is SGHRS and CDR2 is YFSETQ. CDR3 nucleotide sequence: TGCGCCAGCAGCGCGGGACTAGCGGGGTACACCGGGGAGCTGTTTTTT. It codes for CASSAGLAGYTGELFF.

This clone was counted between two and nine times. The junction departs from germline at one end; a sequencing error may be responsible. CDR3 nucleotide sequence: TGCAGCGTACCCCGGGACAGGGGGAGCTCCTTC. This gives the protein CSVPRDRGSSF. The V gene is TRBV29-1, the J gene TRBJ1-2, with 11 positions matching TRBD1. The CDR3 contains 11 residues. In germline, CDR1 is SQVTM, CDR2 ANQGSEA.

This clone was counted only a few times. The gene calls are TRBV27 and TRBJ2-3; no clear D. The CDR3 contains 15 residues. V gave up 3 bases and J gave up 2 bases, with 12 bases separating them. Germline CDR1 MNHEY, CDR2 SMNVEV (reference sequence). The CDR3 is CASSLGQALTDTQYF. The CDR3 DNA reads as TGTGCCAGCAGTTTGGGCCAGGCCCTCACAGATACGCAGTATTTT.